The next 3 T cell receptor beta chains were all read from a single sample in a study of blood T cell repertoires in COVID-19. Sequencing was performed with immunoSEQ multiplex PCR; in TCRdb, only in-frame clones are kept and a portion is missing. The table has approximately 140,000 clones, roughly 84% seen once; the top ten hold 17%. The specimen was peripheral blood. Receptors were obtained from a woman of 80 years or more with acute or convalescent COVID-19.

This chain uses TRBV10-2 with TRBJ2-1; D perhaps matches TRBD2 (5 bases). Germline V gene sequence: CDR1 WSHSY, CDR2 SAAADI. Trimming removed 8 bases from V and 2 bases from J, with 16 bases in between. This CDR3 has 15 residues. For the CDR3, the DNA is TGCGCCAGCGGGCGAAGCAGGACTGCCTACAATGAGCAGTTCTTC. Translating gives CASGRSRTAYNEQFF.

The J gene is TRBJ1-3, the V gene TRBV5-4; no clear D gene. Germline V CDR1 and CDR2: SGHNT, YYREEE (reference sequence). Trimming removed 0 bases from V and 0 bases from J, with 13 bases in between. The CDR3 covers 17 residues. The CDR3 reads CASSLAGGVGSGNTIYF. Written as DNA, the CDR3 is TGTGCCAGCAGCTTGGCTGGAGGAGTGGGCTCTGGAAACACCATATATTTT.

The chain employs TRBV24-1 and TRBJ2-7; TRBD1 matches 8 bases. The CDR3 runs 13 residues. The ends lost 11 bases at V and 5 bases at J; junction bases unmatched: 10. Germline CDR1 KGHDR, CDR2 SFDVKD. CDR3 in amino acids: CAILDRAADEQYF. The DNA of the CDR3 is TGTGCCATCTTGGACAGGGCAGCCGACGAGCAGTACTTC.